These 12 T cell receptor beta chains were all obtained from the same sample, sequenced in a study of blood T cell repertoires in COVID-19 (dated by TCRdb to 2018 to 2021). Libraries were made using the immunoSEQ multiplex PCR assay. Not all clones reach the TCRdb copy of this immuneACCESS table, which keeps in-frame sequences only. Checked studies attribute under half of the gap to unresolved V genes and leave the rest unexplained. The sample profile shows roughly 400,000 clones; around 90% of them were found once. Roughly 1.9% of the sample is held by the ten biggest clonotypes. Sequencing was performed on PBMCs or T cells enriched from blood (not recorded which). The receptors originated from a woman aged 40 to 49 with acute COVID-19.

The CDR3 sequence: CASSDRSGDVGELFF. Written as DNA, the CDR3 is TGTGCCAGCAGCGACAGGTCAGGGGACGTAGGGGAGCTGTTTTTT. J is TRBJ2-2 and V is TRBV3-1 (or the pseudogene TRBV3-2); weak D call: TRBD1 (6 bases). V was shortened by 5 bases and J by 8 bases, with 18 bases between the two germline ends. The CDR3 runs 15 residues. Germline V lookup: CDR1 LGHDT, CDR2 YNNKEL (reference sequence).

The V and J genes are TRBV19 and TRBJ1-2; tentatively, D is TRBD1 (6 bases). Trimming cost V 6 bases and J 0 bases, with 17 bases left between them. The CDR3 consists of 16 residues. Germline V gene lookup returns CDR1 LNHDA and CDR2 SQIVND (reference sequence). The chain's CDR3 is CASRRNRQESNYGYTF. As DNA, the CDR3 is TGTGCCAGTAGACGAAACCGACAGGAGTCTAACTATGGCTACACCTTC.

CDR3 DNA sequence: TGTGCCAGCAGCAAAGACGGGGACAGGGGGAATGAAAAACTGTTTTTT. Protein product: CASSKDGDRGNEKLFF. The rearrangement links TRBV21-1 to TRBJ1-4; the D segment call TRBD1 is taken from the table without a DNA check. TRBV21-1 is designated a pseudogene. This CDR3 contains 16 residues.

The CDR3 loop reads CASSSGQGFEAFF. The CDR3 DNA follows: TGTGCCAGCAGCTCGGGACAGGGCTTCGAAGCTTTCTTT. The chain combines TRBV11-2 with TRBJ1-1, with 9 positions matching TRBD1. This CDR3 comprises 13 residues. J lost 8 bases, V lost 4 bases, and 5 bases had no gene match. Germline CDR1 reads SGHAT; CDR2 reads FQNNGV.

The rearrangement joins TRBV12-2 to TRBJ1-2; TRBD1 is the table's D call and was not checked against the DNA. TRBV12-2 is deemed a pseudogene. There are 17 residues in the CDR3. CDR3 sequence: CASRLDGGGLSNYGYTF. CDR3 coding DNA: TGTGCAAGTCGCTTAGATGGGGGCGGGTTATCTAACTATGGCTACACCTTC.

The chain is built from TRBV5-6 and TRBJ1-2; 9 positions agree with TRBD1. CDR3 length: 16 residues. Per germline, CDR1 SGHDT and CDR2 YYEEEE. With 3 bases clipped from V and 6 bases from J, the junction kept 12 bases outside the gene matches. The CDR3 sequence is CASSWRVTGGADGYTF. CDR3 bases: TGTGCCAGCAGCTGGAGAGTCACAGGGGGCGCGGATGGCTACACCTTC.

This chain uses TRBV9 with TRBJ2-1, with 7 bases that match TRBD2. The V gene's germline CDR1 is SGDLS and CDR2 YYNGEE. Trimming removed 2 bases from V and 4 bases from J; junction bases left unmatched: 6. There are 15 residues in the CDR3. The CDR3 DNA is TGTGCCAGCAGCGTTTTTGGGACTAATTACAATGAGCAGTTCTTC. Encoded protein: CASSVFGTNYNEQFF.

The chain joins TRBV9 to TRBJ2-3, with D possibly matching TRBD1 (6 bases). V lost 3 bases to trimming and J lost 3 bases, with 20 bases between them. The CDR3 extends over 17 amino acids. Germline CDR1 and CDR2: SGDLS and YYNGEE. In nucleotides, the CDR3 is TGTGCCAGCAGCGCCCGACAGACAGGCTTTACGACAGATACGCAGTATTTT. Translated, it gives CASSARQTGFTTDTQYF.

A few counts support this clone. J is TRBJ1-2 and V is TRBV6-5; 7 bases align to TRBD1. The CDR3 sequence is 14 residues long. Per germline, CDR1 MNHEY and CDR2 SVGAGI. With 8 bases clipped from V and 5 bases from J, the junction kept 11 bases outside the gene matches. CDR3 coding DNA: TGTGCCAGCCTGGGACAGTCGATGATTTATGGCTACACCTTC. Its protein product is CASLGQSMIYGYTF.

The J gene is TRBJ2-1, the V gene TRBV2; D gene unclear. Trimming stripped 0 bases from V and 7 bases from J, with 13 bases between. The CDR3 contains 15 residues. The germline V gene encodes CDR1 SNHLY and CDR2 FYNNEI. The CDR3 DNA follows: TGTGCCAGCAGTGAAGCACGAGGTTTTGCTAATGAGCAGTTCTTC. The encoded protein is CASSEARGFANEQFF.

The rearrangement links TRBV2 to TRBJ2-7, with 9 positions matching TRBD2. CDR1 and CDR2 (germline): SNHLY, FYNNEI. The CDR3 has 13 residues. V lost 4 bases and J lost 7; bases outside the gene matches: 5. CDR3 protein: CASSVRLADEQYF. CDR3 nucleotides: TGTGCCAGCAGTGTTAGACTAGCGGATGAGCAGTACTTC.

The J gene is TRBJ1-1, the V gene TRBV5-3; 7 bases match TRBD1. TRBV5-3 qualifies as an ORF whose function is uncertain. J lost 2 bases, V lost 2 bases, and 6 bases had no gene match. The CDR3 spans 15 residues. Here the CDR3 DNA reads TGTGCCAGAAGCTTAGCGGACAGGCGTAACACTGAAGCTTTCTTT. Translating it yields CARSLADRRNTEAFF.